The text below deals with one TCR beta chain. What it binds is unknown. The same CDR3 arises from other DNA sequences in this sample as well. This specimen comes from a study of shared clonotypes between healthy human individuals. General study results and limits: Sampling covered blood only; tissue repertoires likely differ. Shared clonotypes across all four donors exceeded non-shared ones in generation probability.

V shed 3 bases and J 2 bases; nucleotides not matched to a gene: 0. Germline V gene sequence: CDR1 KGHSH, CDR2 LQKENI. This CDR3 is 13 amino acids long. Profiled with immunoSEQ multiplex PCR; TCRdb holds only in-frame clones, not every one. The repertoire consists of hundreds of thousands of clones, with 90% to 96% occurring once and the leading ten covering approximately 0.062%. Sequenced: naive CD4+ T cells sorted from blood. Subset specified: CD45RA+ positively selected. This chain uses TRBV18 with TRBJ2-5, with 7 bases identical to TRBD1. The clonotype originates from a woman in her 30s in good health. CDR3 DNA: TGTGCCAGCTCACCGGGACAGCAAGAGACCCAGTACTTC. This translates into CASSPGQQETQYF.